This T cell receptor beta chain comes out of a study of blood T cell repertoires in COVID-19. Study-wide context: The samples span acute and convalescent COVID-19 from the United States, Italy and Spain. From T cells, B-cell-depleted T cells, or PBMCs came the material, which was cDNA or gDNA.

In the study's own analysis: Nucleated cell number was recorded as an estimate derived from reference gene primer amplification. Method: immunoSEQ multiplex PCR; TCRdb's copy keeps in-frame clones and lacks some. The V and J calls and the clone size are those of that table, but D and trimming were determined from the DNA. The table includes over 70,000 clones, approximately 79% detected once. This CDR3 is 15 amino acids long. CDR1 is MNHEY and CDR2 is SVGAGI in the germline V gene. V was clipped by 6 bases and J by 2 bases, with 11 bases between them. This sequence originates from a man aged 65 to 79 with active or convalescent COVID-19. This chain uses TRBV6-5 with TRBJ2-6; a possible D gene is TRBD2 (7 bases). The sample was peripheral blood. The CDR3 loop is CASRRGTTGANVLTF. For the CDR3, the DNA is TGTGCCAGCAGGCGGGGGACAACTGGGGCCAACGTCCTGACTTTC.